This T cell receptor beta chain was captured by sequencing in a study of shared clonotypes between healthy human individuals. The study's findings and limits: Richness estimates generally favored naive over memory subsets. Rarefaction curves obtained for sorted subsets showed sequencing incomplete despite large depth.

The table came from immunoSEQ multiplex PCR; TCRdb's copy has only in-frame clones and leaves some out. The sample lists some 550,000 clones, more than 95% seen once, with less than 0.065% in the top ten. The CDR3 is made up of 16 amino acids. V lost 3 bases to trimming and J lost 4 bases; unmatched junction nucleotides: 7. Germline V gene lookup returns CDR1 SGDLS and CDR2 YYNGEE. About this clone: Antigen specificity is unknown.

This TCR derives from a woman in her 30s in good health. Sequencing input: naive CD4+ T cells sorted from blood. Subset indicated: CD45RA+ positively selected. The genes are TRBV9 and TRBJ1-2, with 12 bases fitting TRBD1. The CDR3 DNA follows: TGTGCCAGCAGCGGCCGGGACAGGGGGCTGGGCTATGGCTACACCTTC. The encoded protein is CASSGRDRGLGYGYTF. The full variable domain, rest sourced from reference TRBV9 and TRBJ1-2, is DSGVTQTPKHLITATGQRVTLRCSPRSGDLSVYWYQQSLDQGLQFLIQYYNGEERAKGNILERFSAQQFPDLHSELNLSSLELGDSALYFCASSGRDRGLGYGYTFGSGTRLTVV.